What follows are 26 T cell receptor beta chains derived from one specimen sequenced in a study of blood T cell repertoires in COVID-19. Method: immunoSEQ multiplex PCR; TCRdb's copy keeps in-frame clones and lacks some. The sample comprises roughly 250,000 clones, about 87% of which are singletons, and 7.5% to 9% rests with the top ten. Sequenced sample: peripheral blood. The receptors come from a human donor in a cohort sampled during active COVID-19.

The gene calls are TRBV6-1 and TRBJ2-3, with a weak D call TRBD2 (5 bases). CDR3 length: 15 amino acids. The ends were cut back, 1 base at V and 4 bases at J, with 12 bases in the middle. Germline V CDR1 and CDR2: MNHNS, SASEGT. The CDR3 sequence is CASSEGTSWSDTQYF. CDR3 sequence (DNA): TGTGCCAGCAGTGAAGGGACTTCCTGGTCAGATACGCAGTATTTT.

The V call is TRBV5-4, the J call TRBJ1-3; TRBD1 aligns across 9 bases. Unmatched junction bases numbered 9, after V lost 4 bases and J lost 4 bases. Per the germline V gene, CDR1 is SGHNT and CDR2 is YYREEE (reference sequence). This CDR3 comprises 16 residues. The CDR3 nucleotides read TGTGCCAGCAGCACCGGGGGACAGGGAGCAGGAAACACCATATATTTT. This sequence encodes CASSTGGQGAGNTIYF.

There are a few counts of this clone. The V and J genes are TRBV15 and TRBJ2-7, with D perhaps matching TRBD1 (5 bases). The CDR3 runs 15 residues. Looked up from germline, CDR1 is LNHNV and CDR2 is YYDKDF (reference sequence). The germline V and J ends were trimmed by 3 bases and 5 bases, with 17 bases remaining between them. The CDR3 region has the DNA TGTGCCACCAGCAGTATAGGACAATCATCGGACGAGCAGTACTTC. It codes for CATSSIGQSSDEQYF.

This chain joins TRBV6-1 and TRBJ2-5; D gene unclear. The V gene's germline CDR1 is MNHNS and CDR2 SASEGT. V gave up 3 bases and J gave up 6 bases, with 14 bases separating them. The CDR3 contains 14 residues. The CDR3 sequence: CASSESRVMQTQYF. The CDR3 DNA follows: TGTGCCAGCAGTGAGAGCCGTGTGATGCAGACCCAGTACTTC.

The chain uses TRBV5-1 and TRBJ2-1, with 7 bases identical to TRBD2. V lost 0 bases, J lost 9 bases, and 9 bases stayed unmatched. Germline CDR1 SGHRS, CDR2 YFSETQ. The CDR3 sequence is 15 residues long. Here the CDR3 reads CASSLVPGGGGEQFF. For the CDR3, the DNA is TGCGCCAGCAGCTTGGTACCGGGAGGAGGAGGTGAGCAGTTCTTC.

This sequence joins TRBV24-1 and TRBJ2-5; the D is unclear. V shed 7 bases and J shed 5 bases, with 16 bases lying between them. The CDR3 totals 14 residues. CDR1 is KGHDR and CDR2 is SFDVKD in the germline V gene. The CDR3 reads CATSRDNIGETQYF. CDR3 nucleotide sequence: TGTGCCACCAGCCGAGACAACATTGGGGAGACCCAGTACTTC.

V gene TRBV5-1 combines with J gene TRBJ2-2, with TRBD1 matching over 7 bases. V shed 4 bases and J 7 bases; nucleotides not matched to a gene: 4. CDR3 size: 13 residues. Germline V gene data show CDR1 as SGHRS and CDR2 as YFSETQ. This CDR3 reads CASSSTGVGELFF. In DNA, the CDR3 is TGCGCCAGCAGCAGTACAGGGGTCGGGGAGCTGTTTTTT. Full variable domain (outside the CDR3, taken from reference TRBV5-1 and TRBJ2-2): KAGVTQTPRYLIKTRGQQVTLSCSPISGHRSVSWYQQTPGQGLQFLFEYFSETQRNKGNFPGRFSGRQFSNSRSEMNVSTLELGDSALYLCASSSTGVGELFFGEGSRLTVL.

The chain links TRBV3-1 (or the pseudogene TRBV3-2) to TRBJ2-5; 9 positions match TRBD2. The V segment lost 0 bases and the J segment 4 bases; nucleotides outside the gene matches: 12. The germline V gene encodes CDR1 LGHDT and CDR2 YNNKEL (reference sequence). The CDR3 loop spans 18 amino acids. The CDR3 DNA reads TGTGCCAGCAGCCAAGATCCGGGCCCGGGTAGCGGGGGAGAGACCCAGTACTTC. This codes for CASSQDPGPGSGGETQYF.

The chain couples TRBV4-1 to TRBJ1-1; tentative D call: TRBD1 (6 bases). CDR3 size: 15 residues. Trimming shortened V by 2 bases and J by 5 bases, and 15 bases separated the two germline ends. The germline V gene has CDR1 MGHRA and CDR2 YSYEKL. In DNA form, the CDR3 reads TGCGCCAGCAGCCAACTACCAGGGCAGGGGACTGAAGCTTTCTTT. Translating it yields CASSQLPGQGTEAFF.

In DNA, the CDR3 is TGTGCCAGCAGTTTAATGGCGGGGGGGTACGAGCAGTACTTC. Translation: CASSLMAGGYEQYF. This chain uses TRBV28 with TRBJ2-7, with TRBD2 matching 9 bases. Germline CDR1 reads MDHEN; CDR2 reads SYDVKM. V was pared by 2 bases and J by 4 bases, with 3 bases of the junction left unmatched. This CDR3 spans 14 amino acids. Using reference TRBV28 and TRBJ2-7 for the parts outside the CDR3, the full variable domain is DVKVTQSSRYLVKRTGEKVFLECVQDMDHENMFWYRQDPGLGLRLIYFSYDVKMKEKGDIPEGYSVSREKKERFSLILESASTNQTSMYLCASSLMAGGYEQYFGPGTRLTVT.

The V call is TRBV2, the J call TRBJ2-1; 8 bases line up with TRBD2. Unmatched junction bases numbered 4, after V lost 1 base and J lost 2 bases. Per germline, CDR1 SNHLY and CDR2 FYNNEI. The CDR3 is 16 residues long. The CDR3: CASSEGLAITYNEQFF. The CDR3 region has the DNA TGTGCCAGCAGTGAAGGACTAGCGATTACCTACAATGAGCAGTTCTTC.

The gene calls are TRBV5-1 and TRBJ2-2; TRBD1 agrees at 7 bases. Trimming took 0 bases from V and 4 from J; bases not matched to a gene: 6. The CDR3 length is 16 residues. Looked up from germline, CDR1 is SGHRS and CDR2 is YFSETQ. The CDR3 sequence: CASSLVVTGSTGELFF. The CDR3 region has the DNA TGCGCCAGCAGCTTGGTGGTGACAGGGAGCACCGGGGAGCTGTTTTTT.

The CDR3 sequence: CASGMASYNSPLHF. For the CDR3, the DNA is TGTGCCAGCGGTATGGCCTCCTATAATTCACCCCTCCACTTT. The gene calls are TRBV27 and TRBJ1-6; D not resolved. The CDR3 has 14 amino acids. Trimming left V 8 bases short and J 0 bases short, with 8 bases between. Looked up from germline, CDR1 is MNHEY and CDR2 is SMNVEV (reference sequence).

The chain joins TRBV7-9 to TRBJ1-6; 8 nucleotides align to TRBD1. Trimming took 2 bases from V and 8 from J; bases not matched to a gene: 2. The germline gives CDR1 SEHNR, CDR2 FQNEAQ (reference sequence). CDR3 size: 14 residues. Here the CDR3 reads CASSLRDRYSPLHF. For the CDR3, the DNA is TGTGCCAGCAGCTTAAGGGACAGGTATTCACCCCTCCACTTT.

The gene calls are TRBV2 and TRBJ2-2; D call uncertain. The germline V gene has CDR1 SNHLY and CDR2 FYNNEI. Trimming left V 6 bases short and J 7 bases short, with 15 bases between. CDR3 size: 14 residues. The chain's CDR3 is CASSYTIANGELFF. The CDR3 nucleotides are TGTGCCAGCAGCTATACGATTGCGAACGGGGAGCTGTTTTTT. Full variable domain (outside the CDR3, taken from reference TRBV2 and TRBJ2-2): EPEVTQTPSHQVTQMGQEVILRCVPISNHLYFYWYRQILGQKVEFLVSFYNNEISEKSEIFDDQFSVERPDGSNFTLKIRSTKLEDSAMYFCASSYTIANGELFFGEGSRLTVL.

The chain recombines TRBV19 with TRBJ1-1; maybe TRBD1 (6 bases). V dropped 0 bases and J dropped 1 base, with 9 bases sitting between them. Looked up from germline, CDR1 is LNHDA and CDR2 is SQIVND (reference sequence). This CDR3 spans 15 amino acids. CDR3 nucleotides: TGTGCCAGTAGTATAGAGAACAGGGCGAACACTGAAGCTTTCTTT. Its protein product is CASSIENRANTEAFF.

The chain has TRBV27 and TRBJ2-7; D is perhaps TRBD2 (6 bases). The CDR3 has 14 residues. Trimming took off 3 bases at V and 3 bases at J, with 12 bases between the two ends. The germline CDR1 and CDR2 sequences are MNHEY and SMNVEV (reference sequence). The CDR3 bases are TGTGCCAGCAGTTTCGGGGGAGTGCTCTACGAGCAGTACTTC. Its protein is CASSFGGVLYEQYF.

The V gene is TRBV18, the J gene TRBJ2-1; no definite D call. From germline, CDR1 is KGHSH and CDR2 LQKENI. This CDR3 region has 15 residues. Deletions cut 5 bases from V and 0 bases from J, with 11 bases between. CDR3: CASSTGPSSYNEQFF. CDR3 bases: TGTGCCAGCTCAACGGGTCCGAGCTCCTACAATGAGCAGTTCTTC.

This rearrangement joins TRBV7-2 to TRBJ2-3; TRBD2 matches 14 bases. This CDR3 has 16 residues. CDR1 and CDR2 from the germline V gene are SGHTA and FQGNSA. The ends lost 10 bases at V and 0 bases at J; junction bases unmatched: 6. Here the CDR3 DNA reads TGTGCCACCCGACTAGCGGGGGGGTCTAGCACAGATACGCAGTATTTT. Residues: CATRLAGGSSTDTQYF.

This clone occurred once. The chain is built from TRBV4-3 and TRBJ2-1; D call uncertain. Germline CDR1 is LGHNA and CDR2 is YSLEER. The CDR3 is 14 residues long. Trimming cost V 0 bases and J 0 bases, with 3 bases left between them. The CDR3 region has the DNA TGCGCCAGCAGCCAAGATAACTCCTACAATGAGCAGTTCTTC. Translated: CASSQDNSYNEQFF.

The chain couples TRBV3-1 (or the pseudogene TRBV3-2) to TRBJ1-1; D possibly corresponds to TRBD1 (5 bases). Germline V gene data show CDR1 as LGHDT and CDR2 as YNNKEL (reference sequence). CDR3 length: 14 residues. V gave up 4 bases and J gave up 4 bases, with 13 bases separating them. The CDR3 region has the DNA TGTGCCAGCAGCCCCCACGGGGGAAGCACTGAAGCTTTCTTT. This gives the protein CASSPHGGSTEAFF.

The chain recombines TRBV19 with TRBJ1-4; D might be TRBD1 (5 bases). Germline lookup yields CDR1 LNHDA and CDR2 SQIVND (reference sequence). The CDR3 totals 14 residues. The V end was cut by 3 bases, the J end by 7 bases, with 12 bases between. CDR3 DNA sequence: TGTGCCAGTAGTATGGGTCAGGGCGGTGAAAAACTGTTTTTT. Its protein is CASSMGQGGEKLFF.

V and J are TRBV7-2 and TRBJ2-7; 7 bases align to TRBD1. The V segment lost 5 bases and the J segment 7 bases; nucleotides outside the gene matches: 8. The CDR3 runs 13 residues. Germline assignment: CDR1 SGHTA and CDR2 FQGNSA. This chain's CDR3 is CASSLIRGLEQYF. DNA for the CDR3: TGTGCCAGCAGCCTAATAAGGGGGCTTGAGCAGTACTTC.

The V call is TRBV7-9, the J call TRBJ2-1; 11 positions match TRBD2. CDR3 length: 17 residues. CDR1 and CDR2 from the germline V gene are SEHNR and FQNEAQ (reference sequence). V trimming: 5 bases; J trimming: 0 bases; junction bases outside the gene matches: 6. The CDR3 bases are TGTGCCAGCAGCGGGACTAGCGGACCAAGCTCCTACAATGAGCAGTTCTTC. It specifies CASSGTSGPSSYNEQFF.

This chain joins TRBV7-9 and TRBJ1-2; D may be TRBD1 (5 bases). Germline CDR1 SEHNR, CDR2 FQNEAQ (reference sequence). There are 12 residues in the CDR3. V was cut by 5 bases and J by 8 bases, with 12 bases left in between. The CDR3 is CASSQGLGGYTF. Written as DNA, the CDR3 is TGTGCCAGCAGCCAGGGTCTCGGAGGCTACACCTTC.

The CDR3 DNA reads as TGTGCCAGCAGCTTGGCCGGAGTGGTGGGCTACGAGCAGTACTTC. Translation gives CASSLAGVVGYEQYF. V is TRBV5-5 and J is TRBJ2-7; D is undetermined. CDR3 length equals 15 residues. In germline, CDR1 is SGHKS, CDR2 YYEKEE (reference sequence). V lost 0 bases and J 3 bases, leaving 13 bases between the germline ends.